This TCR beta chain derives from a study of blood T cell repertoires in COVID-19. As for the study in general: Whether acute or convalescent, the COVID-19 samples came from the United States, Italy and Spain.

Original analysis: Amplified reference gene primers provided the basis for estimating nucleated cell counts. Data came from immunoSEQ multiplex PCR; TCRdb stores just in-frame clones and leaves some out. The DNA was the basis for D and trimming; V, J and clone size are from that table. The sample consists of approximately 61,000 clones, about 90% of them appearing once. Germline assignment: CDR1 LGHNA and CDR2 YNFKEQ. V lost 0 bases and J lost 0; bases outside the gene matches: 3. This CDR3 spans 16 amino acids. The sequenced material came from peripheral blood. This chain links TRBV4-2 with TRBJ2-3, with 7 bases fitting TRBD2. This clonotype was obtained from a human donor in a cohort sampled during active COVID-19. The CDR3 DNA follows: TGTGCCAGCAGCCAAGACCTAGCGGCTAGCACAGATACGCAGTATTTT. Its protein is CASSQDLAASTDTQYF.